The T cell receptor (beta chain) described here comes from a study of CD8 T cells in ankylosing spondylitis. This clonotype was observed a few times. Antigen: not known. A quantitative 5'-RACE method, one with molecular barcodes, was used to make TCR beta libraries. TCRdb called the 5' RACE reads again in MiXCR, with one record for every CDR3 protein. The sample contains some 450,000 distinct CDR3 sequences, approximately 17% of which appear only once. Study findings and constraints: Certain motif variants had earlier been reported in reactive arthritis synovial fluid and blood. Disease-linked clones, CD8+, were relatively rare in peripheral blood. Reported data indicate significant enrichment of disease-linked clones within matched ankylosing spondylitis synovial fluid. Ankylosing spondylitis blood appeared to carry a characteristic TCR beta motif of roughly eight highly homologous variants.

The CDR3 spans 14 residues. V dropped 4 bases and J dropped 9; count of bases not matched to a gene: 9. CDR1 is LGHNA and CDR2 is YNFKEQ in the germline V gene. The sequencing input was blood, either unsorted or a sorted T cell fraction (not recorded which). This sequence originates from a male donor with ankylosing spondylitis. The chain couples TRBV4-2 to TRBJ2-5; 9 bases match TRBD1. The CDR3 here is CASSLRDRDPAQYF. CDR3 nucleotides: TGTGCCAGCAGCCTCCGGGACAGGGATCCGGCCCAGTACTTC.